This TCR beta chain originates from a study of shared clonotypes between healthy human individuals. Study-level findings and limits: A handful of donors shared around 5% of their naive CD4 clonotypes. Only a few donors were included, so the genetic and exposure-history diversity represented was limited.

The CDR3 consists of 15 residues. V was pared by 3 bases and J by 4 bases, with 4 bases of the junction left unmatched. Germline assignment: CDR1 SGDLS and CDR2 YYNGEE. Adult Caucasians living in Nashville, Tennessee made up all of the donors. The authors distributed each subset's genomic DNA evenly over several immunoSEQ plates. Clones were sequenced by immunoSEQ multiplex PCR, and TCRdb holds only the in-frame ones, with some missing. The sample records some 2,500,000 clones, 85% to 95% being singletons. Concerning this clone: What it recognizes is unknown.

The V and J genes are TRBV9 and TRBJ1-5, with 10 bases fitting TRBD1. This receptor was taken from a man between 18 and 35 years old in good health. Some clones in this sample may be carry-over from other donors' samples. The sequenced material came from naive CD4+ T cells from PBMCs. As for subset: CD45RA+ positively selected. The CDR3: CASSAGTGVNQPQHF. DNA for the CDR3: TGTGCCAGCAGCGCCGGGACAGGGGTAAATCAGCCCCAGCATTTT.